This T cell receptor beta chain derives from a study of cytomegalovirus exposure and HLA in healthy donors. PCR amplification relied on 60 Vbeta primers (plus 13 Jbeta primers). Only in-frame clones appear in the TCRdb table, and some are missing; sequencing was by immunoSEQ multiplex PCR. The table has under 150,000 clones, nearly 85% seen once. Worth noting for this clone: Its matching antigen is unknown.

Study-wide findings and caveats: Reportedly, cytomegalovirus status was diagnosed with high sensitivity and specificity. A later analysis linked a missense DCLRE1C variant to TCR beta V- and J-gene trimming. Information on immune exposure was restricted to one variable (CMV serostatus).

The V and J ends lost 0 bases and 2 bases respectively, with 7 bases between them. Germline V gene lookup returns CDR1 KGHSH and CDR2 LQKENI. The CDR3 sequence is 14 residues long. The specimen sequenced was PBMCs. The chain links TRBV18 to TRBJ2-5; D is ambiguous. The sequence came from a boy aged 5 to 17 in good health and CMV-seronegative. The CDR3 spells CASSPPADQETQYF. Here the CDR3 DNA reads TGTGCCAGCTCACCACCTGCAGATCAAGAGACCCAGTACTTC.